This T cell receptor (beta chain) stems from a study of blood T cell repertoires in COVID-19. The data were produced by immunoSEQ multiplex PCR, yet TCRdb's version contains in-frame clones alone and is incomplete. Of about 380,000 clones listed, around 84% are singletons. This CDR3 is 14 amino acids long. Germline lookup yields CDR1 LNHDA and CDR2 SQIVND (reference sequence). Unmatched junction bases numbered 11, after V lost 6 bases and J lost 7 bases. Sequenced input: peripheral blood. The chain links TRBV19 to TRBJ2-7, with 8 bases matching TRBD1. This TCR came from a human donor with acute or convalescent COVID-19. The donor label of this sample is uncertain. The CDR3 nucleotides are TGTGCCAGTAGCCTTGGACAGGGTCCTTGGGAGCAGTACTTC. This gives the protein CASSLGQGPWEQYF.